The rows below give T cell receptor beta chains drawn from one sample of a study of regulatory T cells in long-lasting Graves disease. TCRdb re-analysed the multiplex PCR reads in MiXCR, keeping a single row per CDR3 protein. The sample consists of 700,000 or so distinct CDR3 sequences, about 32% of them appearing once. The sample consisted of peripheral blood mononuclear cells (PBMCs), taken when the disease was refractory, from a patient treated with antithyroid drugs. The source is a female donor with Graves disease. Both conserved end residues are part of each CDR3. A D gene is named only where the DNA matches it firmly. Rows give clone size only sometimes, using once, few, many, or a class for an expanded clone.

CASSGQLYNEQFF | TGTGCCAGCAGTGGACAGTTATACAATGAGCAGTTCTTC | TRBJ2-1 | TRBV7-3 | - | few
CAIRNDRKDYEQYF | TGTGCCATCAGAAACGACAGGAAGGATTACGAGCAGTACTTC | TRBJ2-7 | TRBV10-3 | - | many
CASRTRLAISYEQYF | TGTGCCAGCAGGACTAGACTAGCGATCTCCTACGAGCAGTACTTC | TRBJ2-7 | TRBV5-6 | TRBD2 | once
CASSLGAGKDGYTF | TGCGCCAGCAGCTTGGGCGCAGGGAAGGATGGCTACACCTTC | TRBJ1-2 | TRBV5-1 | - | once
CASRGGRGPGGYTF | TGTGCCAGCAGGGGGGGCAGGGGGCCGGGTGGCTACACCTTC | TRBJ1-2 | TRBV12-3/TRBV12-4 | TRBD1 | -
CASSLWVTGYTEAFF | TGTGCCAGCAGCTTGTGGGTAACAGGATACACTGAAGCTTTCTTT | TRBJ1-1 | TRBV5-6 | - | -
CASSLAGGEGYTF | TGTGCCAGCAGCCTAGCGGGAGGAGAAGGCTACACCTTC | TRBJ1-2 | TRBV11-1 | - | many
CASKSGSGTEAFF | TGTGCCAGCAAGTCAGGCAGCGGGACTGAAGCTTTCTTT | TRBJ1-1 | TRBV6-1 | - | -
CASSPKGSGETQYF | TGTGCCAGCTCACCGAAGGGGAGTGGGGAGACCCAGTACTTC | TRBJ2-5 | TRBV18 | - | few
CASSQGGDGVRQPQHF | TGTGCCAGCAGTCAGGGGGGGGATGGGGTTCGCCAGCCCCAGCATTTT | TRBJ1-5 | TRBV28 | TRBD1 | many
CASSPGLKNGELFF | TGTGCCAGCAGTCCCGGACTAAAAAACGGGGAGCTGTTTTTT | TRBJ2-2 | TRBV28 | - | many